This paragraph reports one TCR beta chain. The antigen is undetermined. Per the germline V gene, CDR1 is MGHRA and CDR2 is YSYEKL. V lost 3 bases, J lost 5 bases, and 7 bases lay in between. The CDR3 runs 12 residues. Generated by immunoSEQ multiplex PCR, the TCRdb table keeps only in-frame clones and is missing some. The table has 85,000 to 110,000 clones, approximately 93% seen once. The data were taken from a study of graft-versus-host responses after intestinal transplantation. Study-level information: The whole recipient group had anti-thymocyte globulin induction followed by tacrolimus and steroids for approximately three years.

General study findings and limits: There were GvH clones found in recipient marrow, and some of them appeared first in ileum or blood.

J is TRBJ2-5 and V is TRBV4-1, with no clear D. This material consisted of unstimulated CD8+ T cells sorted from spleen or lymph node cells, taken before intestinal transplant. This clonotype was sampled from a human donor who received an intestinal transplant. CDR3 residues: CASSHGDETQYF. CDR3 sequence (DNA): TGCGCCAGCAGCCACGGAGACGAGACCCAGTACTTC.